This note documents a single TCR beta chain sequence. Its antigen is as yet unknown. This sample was included in a study of cytomegalovirus exposure and HLA in healthy donors. Findings of the study overall: DRB1 had the most TCR associations and HLA-C the fewest, a later analysis found, with rates varying by HLA locus. For TCR beta chains, V- and J-gene trimming was later linked to a missense DCLRE1C variant.

13 Jbeta primers and 60 Vbeta primers were used for the PCR. Generated by immunoSEQ multiplex PCR, the TCRdb table keeps only in-frame clones and is missing some. Of some 180,000 clones listed, around 82% are singletons. Sequenced sample: PBMCs. The sequence derives from a woman aged 25 to 39 in good health and CMV-seronegative.

The CDR3 spells CASSVSGGATYNEQFF. The CDR3 DNA sequence: TGTGCCAGCAGCGTAAGCGGGGGGGCGACGTACAATGAGCAGTTCTTC. The V call is TRBV9, the J call TRBJ2-1; 10 nucleotides line up with TRBD2. Germline V gene data show CDR1 as SGDLS and CDR2 as YYNGEE. The CDR3 contains 16 residues. V shed 1 base and J 4 bases; nucleotides not matched to a gene: 5.